The 27 T cell receptor beta chains below were found in one sample sequenced in a study of lymphopenia after photon versus proton radiotherapy (dated 2019 in TCRdb). The library came from the immunoSEQ multiplex PCR assay. In TCRdb, the immuneACCESS table is reduced to in-frame sequences with V and J assigned. These tables do not hold every clone; where another copy was compared, an unresolved V gene accounts for under half, and the others remain unexplained. This sample is represented by some 30,000 clones; roughly 89% of them were singletons. 6% to 8.5% of the sample belongs to the ten largest clones. Here the sequenced sample was peripheral blood, taken from a patient treated with proton-based radiotherapy. These receptors originate from a woman in her seventies with pancreatic cancer. Some clones in this sample may be carry-over from other donors' samples.

As DNA, the CDR3 is TGTGCCAGCAGCTTGGGGGGCTCTAACTATGGCTACACCTTC. It is translated as CASSLGGSNYGYTF. The chain uses TRBV5-6 and TRBJ1-2, with D possibly being TRBD1 (5 bases). Germline values: CDR1 SGHDT, CDR2 YYEEEE. V was pared by 0 bases and J by 0 bases, with 6 bases between. The CDR3 loop spans 14 amino acids.

This chain uses TRBV7-6 with TRBJ2-2; D remains unclear. V was trimmed by 5 bases and J by 5 bases, leaving 6 bases between them. The germline V gene has CDR1 SGHVS and CDR2 FNYEAQ. The CDR3 length is 12 residues. The CDR3 sequence: CASSPTTGELFF. In DNA, the CDR3 is TGTGCCAGCAGCCCGACTACCGGGGAGCTGTTTTTT.

This rearrangement joins TRBV19 to TRBJ2-5; D might be TRBD1 or TRBD2, each matching 5 bases. The CDR3 runs 15 residues. CDR1 is LNHDA and CDR2 is SQIVND in the germline V gene (reference sequence). V dropped 3 bases and J dropped 6 bases, with 17 bases sitting between them. Written as DNA, the CDR3 is TGTGCCAGTAGTATCCTTCGGGCAGGGACGAAGACCCAGTACTTC. This gives the protein CASSILRAGTKTQYF.

V and J are TRBV4-1 and TRBJ1-2, with D possibly TRBD1 on 6 matching bases. The V end lost 4 bases, the J end lost 7 bases, and 7 bases lay between the germline ends. The CDR3 covers 11 residues. The germline V gene encodes CDR1 MGHRA and CDR2 YSYEKL. The CDR3 is CASSRGGGYTF. For the CDR3, the DNA is TGCGCCAGCAGCCGAGGGGGTGGCTACACCTTC.

The chain combines TRBV5-4 with TRBJ2-7, with D possibly TRBD2 on 6 matching bases. This CDR3 region has 18 residues. From germline, CDR1 is SGHNT and CDR2 YYREEE (reference sequence). Trimming pared 4 bases from V and 5 bases from J, leaving 28 bases between. The CDR3 DNA follows: TGTGCCAGCAGCCCACCGGGAATCGTCGGGAGAGGTAACAACGAGCAGTACTTC. Residues: CASSPPGIVGRGNNEQYF.

This sequence joins TRBV2 and TRBJ2-1, with 7 bases fitting TRBD1. Germline V gene data show CDR1 as SNHLY and CDR2 as FYNNEI. The CDR3 totals 15 residues. The V segment lost 5 bases and the J segment 0 bases; nucleotides outside the gene matches: 4. The CDR3 DNA sequence: TGTGCCAGCAGTTTACAGGGGTTCTCCTACAATGAGCAGTTCTTC. This encodes CASSLQGFSYNEQFF.

The V and J genes are TRBV7-2 and TRBJ1-4, with TRBD1 matching over 9 bases. The germline gives CDR1 SGHTA, CDR2 FQGNSA. The V and J ends lost 3 bases and 4 bases, in that order; junction bases with no gene match: 0. The CDR3 length is 14 residues. In nucleotides, the CDR3 is TGTGCCAGCAGCTTGGGACAGGGTAATGAAAAACTGTTTTTT. It codes for CASSLGQGNEKLFF.

The genes are TRBV19 and TRBJ1-6; 9 positions agree with TRBD1. With V trimmed by 5 bases and J by 9 bases, 8 bases remained unmatched. Germline assignment: CDR1 LNHDA and CDR2 SQIVND (reference sequence). The CDR3 spans 15 residues. The DNA of the CDR3 is TGTGCCAGTAGTGCCCCGGGACAGGGCGCTTCACCCCTCCACTTT. It specifies CASSAPGQGASPLHF.

The chain's CDR3 is CASSLMGAEYTEAFF. CDR3 sequence (DNA): TGTGCCAGCAGTTTGATGGGGGCGGAGTACACTGAAGCTTTCTTT. This sequence joins TRBV27 and TRBJ1-1; TRBD1 is a possible D gene (6 bases). The CDR3 sequence is 15 residues long. Germline V gene sequence: CDR1 MNHEY, CDR2 SMNVEV (reference sequence). The V gene lost 3 bases and the J gene lost 3 bases, with 14 bases spanning the gap.

The chain links TRBV7-2 to TRBJ2-1, with 9 bases lining up with TRBD2. The CDR3 is 17 residues long. Losses at the gene ends were 4 bases for V and 8 bases for J; bases not matched to a gene: 15. Per the germline V gene, CDR1 is SGHTA and CDR2 is FQGNSA. This CDR3 reads CASSSQGAREGVDEQFF. The CDR3 nucleotides are TGTGCCAGCAGCTCCCAGGGTGCGCGGGAGGGCGTGGATGAGCAGTTCTTC.

The rearrangement joins TRBV18 to TRBJ1-4; D is uncertain. The CDR3 sequence is 16 residues long. Between the trimmed V and J ends, which lost 3 bases and 1 base, there was a span of 12 bases. The germline V gene encodes CDR1 KGHSH and CDR2 LQKENI. CDR3 sequence reads: CASSPRNKKTNEKLFF. The CDR3 DNA is TGTGCCAGCTCACCCCGGAACAAGAAAACTAATGAAAAACTGTTTTTT.

This chain connects TRBV25-1 to TRBJ2-7; 7 bases fit TRBD2. The CDR3 runs 18 residues. V shed 4 bases and J 0 bases; nucleotides not matched to a gene: 15. Germline CDR1 reads MGHDK; CDR2 reads SYGVNS. The CDR3 loop is CASSGFTGGGPGSYEQYF. For the CDR3, the DNA is TGTGCCAGCAGTGGATTTACCGGGGGAGGGCCCGGCTCCTACGAGCAGTACTTC.

CDR3 sequence reads: CASSPWPRDSNTEAFF. CDR3 bases: TGTGCCAGCAGCCCCTGGCCCAGGGATTCGAACACTGAAGCTTTCTTT. V is TRBV11-1 and J is TRBJ1-1; weak D call: TRBD1 (5 bases). Germline V lookup: CDR1 SGHAT, CDR2 FQDESV (reference sequence). Trimming shortened V by 5 bases and J by 1 base, and 17 bases separated the two germline ends. The CDR3 extends over 16 amino acids.

V and J are TRBV7-9 and TRBJ2-5; weak D call: TRBD2 (6 bases). The CDR3 covers 13 residues. V was shortened by 0 bases and J by 5 bases, with 7 bases between the two germline ends. Germline CDR1 is SEHNR and CDR2 is FQNEAQ (reference sequence). The CDR3: CASSLAGSETQYF. DNA for the CDR3: TGTGCCAGCAGCTTAGCCGGGAGCGAGACCCAGTACTTC.

This sequence joins TRBV5-5 and TRBJ1-2; no reliable D call. The CDR3 contains 15 residues. CDR1 and CDR2 (germline): SGHKS, YYEKEE (reference sequence). V was pared by 4 bases and J by 3 bases, with 16 bases between. The CDR3 coding sequence is TGTGCCAGCAGCCCCCGGATGGGTGTTCACTATGGCTACACCTTC. Its translation is CASSPRMGVHYGYTF. Drawing the rest from reference TRBV5-5 and TRBJ1-2, the complete variable domain is DAGVTQSPTHLIKTRGQQVTLRCSPISGHKSVSWYQQVLGQGPQFIFQYYEKEERGRGNFPDRFSARQFPNYSSELNVNALLLGDSALYLCASSPRMGVHYGYTFGSGTRLTVV.

V and J are TRBV4-1 and TRBJ2-2, with D unresolved. Trimming removed 0 bases from V and 0 bases from J, with 8 bases in between. Germline-derived CDR1 and CDR2 are MGHRA and YSYEKL. The CDR3 is 16 amino acids. The CDR3: CASSQDHGANTGELFF. CDR3 sequence (DNA): TGCGCCAGCAGCCAAGATCACGGAGCGAACACCGGGGAGCTGTTTTTT.

The chain joins TRBV7-2 to TRBJ2-7, with 7 bases lining up with TRBD2. The J segment lost 7 bases and the V segment lost 1 base, leaving 7 bases of the junction unmatched. This CDR3 has 14 amino acids. Per germline, CDR1 SGHTA and CDR2 FQGNSA. This CDR3 reads CASSLGLAVQEQYF. CDR3 DNA: TGTGCCAGCAGCTTAGGGCTAGCGGTGCAGGAGCAGTACTTC. Based on the CDR3 plus reference TRBV7-2 and TRBJ2-7, the full variable domain is GAGVSQSPSNKVTEKGKDVELRCDPISGHTALYWYRQSLGQGLEFLIYFQGNSAPDKSGLPSDRFSAERTGGSVSTLTIQRTQQEDSAVYLCASSLGLAVQEQYFGPGTRLTVT.

The chain is built from TRBV10-2 and TRBJ2-5; 8 bases match TRBD1. Germline V gene lookup returns CDR1 WSHSY and CDR2 SAAADI. The CDR3 has 16 residues. Germline trimming cut 5 bases from V and 5 bases from J; bases unmatched to any gene: 13. The CDR3 coding sequence is TGCGCCAGCAGTCCCTCCGAGACAGGGGTCCTGGAGACCCAGTACTTC. It is translated as CASSPSETGVLETQYF.

This rearrangement joins TRBV7-2 to TRBJ1-6; weak D call: TRBD1 (6 bases). The V end lost 4 bases, the J end lost 7 bases, and 11 bases lay between the germline ends. This CDR3 has 14 residues. Germline-derived CDR1 and CDR2 are SGHTA and FQGNSA. The CDR3 nucleotides read TGTGCCAGCAGCTCCGGACAGACCAATTCACCCCTCCACTTT. It specifies CASSSGQTNSPLHF.

This clone was counted between two and nine times. This sequence joins TRBV19 and TRBJ1-5; 7 bases align to TRBD1. Trimming removed 8 bases from V and 0 bases from J; junction bases left unmatched: 4. Looked up from germline, CDR1 is LNHDA and CDR2 is SQIVND (reference sequence). CDR3 length: 14 amino acids. This CDR3 is CASGGTASNQPQHF. In DNA, the CDR3 is TGTGCCAGTGGGGGGACAGCTAGCAATCAGCCCCAGCATTTT.

This clone was seen a single time. This chain joins TRBV2 and TRBJ1-2; TRBD1 might be the D (5 bases). V was clipped by 4 bases and J by 6 bases, with 12 bases between them. This CDR3 is built from 13 residues. Germline V CDR1 and CDR2: SNHLY, FYNNEI. This CDR3 is CASSGQGPNGYTF. In DNA form, the CDR3 reads TGTGCCAGCAGTGGGCAGGGCCCTAATGGCTACACCTTC.

CDR3 amino acids: CASTKGHPFSGANVLTF. The DNA for the CDR3 is TGTGCCAGCACCAAGGGACACCCATTCTCTGGGGCCAACGTCCTGACTTTC. V gene TRBV27 combines with J gene TRBJ2-6, with a weak D call TRBD1 (6 bases). Deletions cut 7 bases from V and 0 bases from J, with 16 bases between. Germline V gene sequence: CDR1 MNHEY, CDR2 SMNVEV (reference sequence). The CDR3 covers 17 residues. Looking up the rest from reference TRBV27 and TRBJ2-6 gives the full variable domain: EAQVTQNPRYLITVTGKKLTVTCSQNMNHEYMSWYRQDPGLGLRQIYYSMNVEVTDKGDVPEGYKVSRKEKRNFPLILESPSPNQTSLYFCASTKGHPFSGANVLTFGAGSRLTVL.

The chain links TRBV27 to TRBJ1-2; 9 nucleotides align to TRBD1. Germline V gene lookup returns CDR1 MNHEY and CDR2 SMNVEV (reference sequence). The V and J ends lost 3 bases and 4 bases, in that order; junction bases with no gene match: 3. The CDR3 is made up of 14 amino acids. CDR3 sequence reads: CASSFKGQGYGYTF. CDR3 nucleotides: TGTGCCAGCAGTTTTAAGGGACAGGGCTATGGCTACACCTTC.

The chain carries TRBV7-9 and TRBJ2-2, with TRBD1 identical over 11 bases. CDR3 size: 15 residues. CDR1 SEHNR and CDR2 FQNEAQ come from the germline V gene (reference sequence). With 5 bases clipped from V and 6 bases from J, the junction kept 5 bases outside the gene matches. This CDR3 reads CASSGGTGGAGELFF. In DNA, the CDR3 is TGTGCCAGCAGCGGCGGGACAGGGGGGGCCGGGGAGCTGTTTTTT.

The V and J genes are TRBV11-2 and TRBJ1-2, with 8 nucleotides matching TRBD1. The ends lost 1 base at V and 8 bases at J; junction bases unmatched: 12. The CDR3 length is 16 residues. CDR1 and CDR2 from the germline V gene are SGHAT and FQNNGV. The chain's CDR3 is CASSLADRGHIQGYTF. DNA for the CDR3: TGTGCCAGCAGCTTAGCCGACAGGGGCCATATACAAGGCTACACCTTC.

The chain uses TRBV6-5 and TRBJ1-4; possibly TRBD1 for D (5 bases). Deletions cut 2 bases from V and 5 bases from J, with 12 bases between. The CDR3 totals 15 residues. The germline V gene encodes CDR1 MNHEY and CDR2 SVGAGI. In DNA, the CDR3 is TGTGCCAGCAGTTACAGTTGGGACCCAAATGAAAAACTGTTTTTT. It is translated as CASSYSWDPNEKLFF.

The rearrangement uses TRBV28 and TRBJ2-3; D perhaps matches TRBD2 (5 bases). Trimming stripped 7 bases from V and 1 base from J, with 9 bases between. The CDR3 is made up of 13 amino acids. In germline, CDR1 is MDHEN, CDR2 SYDVKM. The CDR3 region is CASIPAGTDTQYF. The CDR3 region has the DNA TGTGCCAGCATTCCAGCGGGCACAGATACGCAGTATTTT. The full variable domain, rest sourced from reference TRBV28 and TRBJ2-3, is DVKVTQSSRYLVKRTGEKVFLECVQDMDHENMFWYRQDPGLGLRLIYFSYDVKMKEKGDIPEGYSVSREKKERFSLILESASTNQTSMYLCASIPAGTDTQYFGPGTRLTVL.